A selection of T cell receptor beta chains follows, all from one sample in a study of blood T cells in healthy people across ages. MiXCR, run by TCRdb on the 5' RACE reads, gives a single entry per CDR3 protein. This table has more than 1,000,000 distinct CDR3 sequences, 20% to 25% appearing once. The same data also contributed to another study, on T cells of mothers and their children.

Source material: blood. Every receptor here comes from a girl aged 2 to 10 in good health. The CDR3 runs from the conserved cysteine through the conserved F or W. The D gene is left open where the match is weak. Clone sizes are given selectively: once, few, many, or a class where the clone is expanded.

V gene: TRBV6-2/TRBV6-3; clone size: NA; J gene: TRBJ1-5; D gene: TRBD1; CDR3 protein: CASSSLPNRGQVNQPQHF; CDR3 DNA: TGTGCCAGCAGTTCCCTTCCTAACAGGGGGCAAGTCAATCAGCCCCAGCATTTT
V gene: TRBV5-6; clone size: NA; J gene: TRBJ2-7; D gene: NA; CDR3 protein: CASSLNIAYEQYF; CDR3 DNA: TGTGCCAGCAGCTTGAACATAGCCTACGAGCAGTACTTC
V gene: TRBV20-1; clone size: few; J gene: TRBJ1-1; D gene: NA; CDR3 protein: CSARIIDRMTEAFF; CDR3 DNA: TGCAGTGCTAGAATTATCGACAGGATGACTGAAGCTTTCTTT
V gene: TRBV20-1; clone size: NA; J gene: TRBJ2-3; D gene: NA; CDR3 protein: CSARDFSTDTQYF; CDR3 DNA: TGCAGTGCCCGGGACTTTTCCACAGATACGCAGTATTTT
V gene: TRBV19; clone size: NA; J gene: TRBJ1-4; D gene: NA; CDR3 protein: CAPAGGRSEKLFF; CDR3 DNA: TGTGCCCCCGCGGGCGGGAGGAGTGAAAAACTGTTTTTT
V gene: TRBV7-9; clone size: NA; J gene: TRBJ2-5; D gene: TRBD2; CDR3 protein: CASSPGLAGSYEQFF; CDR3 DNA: TGTGCCAGCAGCCCTGGACTAGCGGGAAGCTATGAGCAGTTCTTT
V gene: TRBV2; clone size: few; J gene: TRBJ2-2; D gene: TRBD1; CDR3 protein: CASKQGGNTGELFF; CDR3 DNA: TGTGCCAGCAAACAGGGGGGGAACACCGGGGAGCTGTTTTTT
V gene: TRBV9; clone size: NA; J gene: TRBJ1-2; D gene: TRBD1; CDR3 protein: CASSTGDIRGRDGYAF; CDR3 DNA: TGTGCCAGCAGCACAGGGGACATCCGGGGGAGGGATGGCTACGCCTTC
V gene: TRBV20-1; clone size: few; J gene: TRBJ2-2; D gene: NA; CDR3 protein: CSLGQENTGELFF; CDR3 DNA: TGCAGCTTAGGGCAGGAGAACACCGGGGAGCTGTTTTTT
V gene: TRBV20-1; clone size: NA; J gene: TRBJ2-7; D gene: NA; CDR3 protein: CSAPNPLSSYEQYF; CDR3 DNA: TGCAGTGCTCCGAATCCCCTCAGCTCCTACGAGCAGTACTTC